The clone carrying this TCR beta chain was counted at least ten times. What it binds is not known. These data originate in a study of breast tumors, draining lymph nodes, adjacent tissues. The study's findings and limits: Tumor repertoires ranked between lymph nodes and nontumor tissue in diversity, with V and J gene preferences.

Samples came from axillary lymph nodes draining the breast cancer. Germline V CDR1 and CDR2: MNHEY, SVGEGT. V was shortened by 7 bases and J by 0 bases, with 14 bases between the two germline ends. The CDR3 spans 15 residues. In TCRdb, the multiplex PCR reads were re-called with MiXCR into one record per CDR3 protein. In the table there are about 230,000 distinct CDR3 sequences, about 34% of which are singletons. Sequences were obtained from axillary lymph node tissue. The V call is TRBV6-2 or TRBV6-3, the J call TRBJ2-3, with D perhaps TRBD1 (6 bases). This TCR was sampled from a female donor with breast cancer. Some clones in this sample may be carry-over from other donors' samples. The CDR3 reads CASTDRKASTDTQYF. In DNA form, the CDR3 reads TGTGCCAGCACCGACAGGAAAGCTAGCACAGATACGCAGTATTTT.